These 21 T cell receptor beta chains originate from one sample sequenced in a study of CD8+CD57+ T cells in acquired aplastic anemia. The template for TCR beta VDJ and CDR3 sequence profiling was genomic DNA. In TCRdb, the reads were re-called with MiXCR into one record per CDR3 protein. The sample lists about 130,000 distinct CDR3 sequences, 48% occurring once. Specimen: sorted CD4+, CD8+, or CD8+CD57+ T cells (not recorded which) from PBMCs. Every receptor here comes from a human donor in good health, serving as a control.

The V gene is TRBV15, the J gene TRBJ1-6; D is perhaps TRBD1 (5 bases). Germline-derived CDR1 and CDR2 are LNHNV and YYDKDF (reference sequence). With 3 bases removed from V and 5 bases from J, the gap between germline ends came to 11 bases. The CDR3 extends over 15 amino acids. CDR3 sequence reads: CATSRETANNSPLHF. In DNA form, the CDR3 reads TGTGCCACCAGCAGGGAGACAGCCAATAATTCACCCCTCCACTTT.

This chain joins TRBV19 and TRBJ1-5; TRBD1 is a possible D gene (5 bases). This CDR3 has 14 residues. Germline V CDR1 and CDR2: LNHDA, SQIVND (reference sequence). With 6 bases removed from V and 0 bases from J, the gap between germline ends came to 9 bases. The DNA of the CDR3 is TGTGCCAGTAGACCACAGGATAGCAATCAGCCCCAGCATTTT. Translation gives CASRPQDSNQPQHF.

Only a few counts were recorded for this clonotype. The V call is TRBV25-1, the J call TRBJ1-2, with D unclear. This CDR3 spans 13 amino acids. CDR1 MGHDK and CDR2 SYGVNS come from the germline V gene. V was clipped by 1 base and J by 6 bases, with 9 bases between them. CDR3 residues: CASSEFKADGYTF. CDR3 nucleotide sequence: TGTGCCAGCAGTGAATTTAAAGCGGATGGCTACACCTTC.

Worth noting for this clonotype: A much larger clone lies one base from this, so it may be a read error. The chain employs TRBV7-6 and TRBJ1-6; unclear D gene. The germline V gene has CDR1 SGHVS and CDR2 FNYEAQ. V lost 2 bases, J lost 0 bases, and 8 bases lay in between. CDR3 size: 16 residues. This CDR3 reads CASSLRGSSYNSPLHF. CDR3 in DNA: TGTGCCAGCAGCTTACGCGGGAGCTCCTATAATTCACCCCTCCACTTT.

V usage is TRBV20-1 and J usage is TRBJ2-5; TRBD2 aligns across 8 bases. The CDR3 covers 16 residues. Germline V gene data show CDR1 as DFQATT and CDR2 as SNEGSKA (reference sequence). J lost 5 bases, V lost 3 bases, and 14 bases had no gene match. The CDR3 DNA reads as TGCAGTGCTAGGTTGTTCGTTACGGGGGGGCAGGAGACCCAGTACTTC. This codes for CSARLFVTGGQETQYF.

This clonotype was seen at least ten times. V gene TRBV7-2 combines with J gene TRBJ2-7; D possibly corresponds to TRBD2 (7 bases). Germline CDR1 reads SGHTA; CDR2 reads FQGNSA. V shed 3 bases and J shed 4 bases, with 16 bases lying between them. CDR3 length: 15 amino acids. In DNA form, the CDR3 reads TGTGCCAGCAGCTTCCGACGGGGGGCTGGTTACGAGCAGTACTTC. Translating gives CASSFRRGAGYEQYF.

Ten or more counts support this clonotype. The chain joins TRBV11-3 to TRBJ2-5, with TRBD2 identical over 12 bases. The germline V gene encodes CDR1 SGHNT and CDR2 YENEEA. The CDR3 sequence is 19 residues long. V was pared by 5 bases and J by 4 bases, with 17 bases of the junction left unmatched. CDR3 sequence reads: CASSTGVTSGGRGRETQYF. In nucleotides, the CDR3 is TGTGCCAGCAGCACGGGGGTCACTAGCGGGGGGAGGGGACGAGAGACCCAGTACTTC.

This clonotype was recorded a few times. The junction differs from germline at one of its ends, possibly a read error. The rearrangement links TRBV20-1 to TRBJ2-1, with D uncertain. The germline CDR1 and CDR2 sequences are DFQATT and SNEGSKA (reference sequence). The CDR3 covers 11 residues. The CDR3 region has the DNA TGCAGTGCTAGTCGTTACAATGAGCGGTTCTTC. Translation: CSASRYNERFF.

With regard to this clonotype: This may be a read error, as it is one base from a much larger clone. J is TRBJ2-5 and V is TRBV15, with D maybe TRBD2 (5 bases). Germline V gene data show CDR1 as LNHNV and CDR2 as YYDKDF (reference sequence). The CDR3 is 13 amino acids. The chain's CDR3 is CATGRDAQEAQYF. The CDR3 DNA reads TGTGCCACCGGCAGAGACGCCCAGGAGGCCCAGTACTTC.

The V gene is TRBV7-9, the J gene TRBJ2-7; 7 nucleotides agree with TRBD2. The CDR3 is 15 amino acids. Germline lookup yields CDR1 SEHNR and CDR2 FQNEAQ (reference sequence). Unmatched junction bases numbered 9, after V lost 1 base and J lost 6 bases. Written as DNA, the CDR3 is TGTGCCAGCAGCTTAGTAGGTGGGGAGGGTACCGAGCAGTACTTC. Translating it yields CASSLVGGEGTEQYF.

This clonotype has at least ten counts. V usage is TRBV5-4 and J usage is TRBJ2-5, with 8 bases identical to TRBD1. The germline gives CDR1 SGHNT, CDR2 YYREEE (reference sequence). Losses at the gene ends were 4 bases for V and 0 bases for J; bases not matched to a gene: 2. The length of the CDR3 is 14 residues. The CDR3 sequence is CASSHRGYQETQYF. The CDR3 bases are TGTGCCAGCAGCCACAGGGGGTACCAAGAGACCCAGTACTTC.

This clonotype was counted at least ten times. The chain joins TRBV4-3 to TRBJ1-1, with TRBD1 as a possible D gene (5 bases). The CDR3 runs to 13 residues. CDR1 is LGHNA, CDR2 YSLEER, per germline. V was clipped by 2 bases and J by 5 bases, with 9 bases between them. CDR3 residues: CASSQLRGTEAFF. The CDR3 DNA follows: TGCGCCAGCAGCCAACTCCGGGGGACTGAAGCTTTCTTT.

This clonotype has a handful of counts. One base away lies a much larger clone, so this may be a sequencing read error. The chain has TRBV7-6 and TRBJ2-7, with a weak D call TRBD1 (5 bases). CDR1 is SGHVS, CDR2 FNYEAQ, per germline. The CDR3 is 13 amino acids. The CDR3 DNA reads TGTGCCAGCTCCCGCGACAGTTCCTGCGAGCAGTACTTC. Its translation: CASSRDSSCEQYF.

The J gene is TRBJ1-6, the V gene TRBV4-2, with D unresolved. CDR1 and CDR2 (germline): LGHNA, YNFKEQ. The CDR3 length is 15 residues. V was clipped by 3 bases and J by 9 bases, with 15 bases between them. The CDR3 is CASSQLMFEGSPLHF. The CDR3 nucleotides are TGTGCCAGCAGCCAGTTGATGTTCGAAGGTTCACCCCTCCACTTT.

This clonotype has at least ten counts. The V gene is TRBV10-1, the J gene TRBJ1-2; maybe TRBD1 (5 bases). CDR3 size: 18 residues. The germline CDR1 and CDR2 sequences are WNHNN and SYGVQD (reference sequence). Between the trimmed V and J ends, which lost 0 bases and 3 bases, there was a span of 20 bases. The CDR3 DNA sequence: TGCGCCAGCAGTGAGTCTCGGGACGAGTTTGGTCAAGACTATGGCTACACCTTC. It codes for CASSESRDEFGQDYGYTF.

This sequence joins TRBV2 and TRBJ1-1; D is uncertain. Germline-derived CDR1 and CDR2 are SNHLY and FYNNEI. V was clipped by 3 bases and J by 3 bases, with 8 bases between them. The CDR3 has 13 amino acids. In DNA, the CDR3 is TGTGCCAGCAGTGACAACACGGACACTGAAGCTTTCTTT. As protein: CASSDNTDTEAFF.

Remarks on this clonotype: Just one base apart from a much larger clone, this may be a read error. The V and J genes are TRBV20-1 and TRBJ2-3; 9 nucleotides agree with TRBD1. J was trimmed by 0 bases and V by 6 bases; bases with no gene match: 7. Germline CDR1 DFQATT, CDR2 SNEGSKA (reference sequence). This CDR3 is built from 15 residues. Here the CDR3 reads CSAPTGGASTDTQYF. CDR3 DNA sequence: TGCAGTGCCCCGACAGGGGGAGCCAGCACAGATACGCAGTATTTT.

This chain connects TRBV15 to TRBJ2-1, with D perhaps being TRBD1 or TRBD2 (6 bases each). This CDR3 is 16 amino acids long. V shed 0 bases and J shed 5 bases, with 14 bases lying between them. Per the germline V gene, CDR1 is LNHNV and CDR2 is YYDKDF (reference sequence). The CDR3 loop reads CATSRDPGAGDNEQFF. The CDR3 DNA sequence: TGTGCCACCAGCAGAGACCCGGGGGCTGGAGACAATGAGCAGTTCTTC.

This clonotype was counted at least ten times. CDR3 coding DNA: TGTGCCAGCGGGGCAGGGTACACTGAAGCTTTCTTT. Encoded protein: CASGAGYTEAFF. The rearrangement links TRBV9 to TRBJ1-1; perhaps TRBD1 as D (5 bases). With 7 bases removed from V and 3 bases from J, the gap between germline ends came to 10 bases. The CDR3 has 12 amino acids. Germline V gene data show CDR1 as SGDLS and CDR2 as YYNGEE.

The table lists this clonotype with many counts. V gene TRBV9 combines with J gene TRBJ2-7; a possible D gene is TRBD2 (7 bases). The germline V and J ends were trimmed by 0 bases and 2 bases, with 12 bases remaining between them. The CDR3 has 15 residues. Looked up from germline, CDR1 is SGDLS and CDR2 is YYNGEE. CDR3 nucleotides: TGTGCCAGCAGCGTAGAGAGGGGGGGGGCCTACGAGCAGTACTTC. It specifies CASSVERGGAYEQYF. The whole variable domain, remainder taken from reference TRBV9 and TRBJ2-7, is DSGVTQTPKHLITATGQRVTLRCSPRSGDLSVYWYQQSLDQGLQFLIQYYNGEERAKGNILERFSAQQFPDLHSELNLSSLELGDSALYFCASSVERGGAYEQYFGPGTRLTVT.

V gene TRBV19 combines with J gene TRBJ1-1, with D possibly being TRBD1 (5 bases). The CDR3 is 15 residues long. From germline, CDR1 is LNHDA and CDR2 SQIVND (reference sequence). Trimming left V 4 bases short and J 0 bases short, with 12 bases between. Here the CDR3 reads CASSKAGQLNTEAFF. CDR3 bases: TGTGCCAGTAGTAAGGCAGGACAACTGAACACTGAAGCTTTCTTT.